This TCR beta chain was sequenced during a study of blood T cells in healthy people across ages. Study-level findings and limits: Diversity estimated from one million T cells was considered an underestimate.

The authors ran a second PCR of about 7 to 11 cycles using a sample-barcoded 5' primer and a J-beta primer mix. MiXCR, applied by TCRdb to the 5' RACE reads, yields one record per CDR3 protein. The sample holds more than 800,000 distinct CDR3 sequences, more than 25% seen once. This clonotype was seen a few times. Its antigen is undetermined. V was clipped by 3 bases and J by 3 bases, with 6 bases between them. This CDR3 is 11 amino acids long. Per the germline V gene, CDR1 is DFQATT and CDR2 is SNEGSKA (reference sequence). The V gene is TRBV20-1, the J gene TRBJ2-7, with a tentative D call TRBD1 (5 bases). Sequenced sample: blood. This TCR was sampled from a woman of 80 years or more in good health. The CDR3 DNA sequence: TGCAGTGCTAGGGACAACTACGAGCAGTACTTC. This encodes CSARDNYEQYF.